The clone carrying this T cell receptor (beta chain) came up a few times. The antigen is not known. The data are from a study of T-cell reconstitution after alpha-beta-depleted transplantation in children. Unique molecular identifiers featured in how the TCRbeta library was prepared. TCRdb re-called the PCR reads with MiXCR, one entry per CDR3 protein. Of around 490,000 distinct CDR3 sequences listed, around 10% were seen once; the top ten hold about 14%. Broader study findings: T-cell counts and diversity at one year following transplant were attributed mainly to newly produced T cells. The study traced high day-60 TCRbeta diversity in some patients to surviving recipient T cells and thymic progenitors. There were reportedly several hundred expanded graft clones from which alpha-beta T cells came about two months after transplant.

V was pared by 3 bases and J by 2 bases, with 10 bases between. Per germline, CDR1 MDHEN and CDR2 SYDVKM. This CDR3 comprises 14 residues. The J gene is TRBJ2-5, the V gene TRBV28; D gene uncertain. The receptor was isolated from a female patient between 2 and 15 years old who had a stem cell transplant for aplastic anemia, so the T cells may come from the graft donor. The sequencing used PBMCs, mostly from graft donor cells, collected 180 days after TCRalphabeta/CD19-depleted stem cell transplant. CDR3 amino acids: CASSFSSLQETQYF. The DNA of the CDR3 is TGTGCCAGCAGTTTTTCTTCTTTACAAGAGACCCAGTACTTC.